Shown below are 9 T cell receptor beta chains from a single sample sequenced in a study of control samples from healthy donors and cancer patients. Generated by immunoSEQ multiplex PCR, the TCRdb table keeps only in-frame clones and is missing some. This sample has some 200,000 clones, with approximately 92% found just once. Sequenced: blood. Receptors were obtained from a man younger than 35 in good health.

The chain joins TRBV9 to TRBJ1-5, with 8 positions matching TRBD1. The CDR3 runs to 16 residues. V lost 3 bases to trimming and J lost 1 base; unmatched junction nucleotides: 6. Germline CDR1 SGDLS, CDR2 YYNGEE. CDR3 protein: CASSAGQGRSNQPQHF. The CDR3 DNA reads TGTGCCAGCAGCGCCGGACAGGGACGAAGCAATCAGCCCCAGCATTTT.

The chain combines TRBV7-8 with TRBJ1-2; TRBD1 is a possible D gene (6 bases). Trimming left V 5 bases short and J 4 bases short, with 11 bases between. This CDR3 has 13 amino acids. Germline CDR1 and CDR2: SGHVS and FQNEAQ. CDR3 nucleotides: TGTGCCAGCAGCCCCGGACAGCTCTATGGCTACACCTTC. Its translation: CASSPGQLYGYTF.

The V call is TRBV2, the J call TRBJ2-2; no definite D call. V lost 3 bases and J 7 bases, leaving 3 bases between the germline ends. Germline V gives CDR1 SNHLY, CDR2 FYNNEI. The CDR3 covers 11 residues. CDR3 sequence: CASSDGGELFF. As DNA, the CDR3 is TGTGCCAGCAGTGACGGCGGGGAGCTGTTTTTT.

The V call is TRBV2, the J call TRBJ2-4; D uncertain. The CDR3 consists of 11 residues. Germline V lookup: CDR1 SNHLY, CDR2 FYNNEI. Trimming pared 4 bases from V and 10 bases from J, leaving 8 bases between. In DNA, the CDR3 is TGTGCCAGCAGTGTCTCGGTGATTCAGTACTTC. Its translation: CASSVSVIQYF.

The chain recombines TRBV25-1 with TRBJ1-1; 8 bases fit TRBD1. V dropped 2 bases and J dropped 1; count of bases not matched to a gene: 6. CDR3 length: 16 amino acids. Germline CDR1 is MGHDK and CDR2 is SYGVNS. In DNA form, the CDR3 reads TGTGCCAGCAGTGAACCCGGGCAGGGGGCGAACACTGAAGCTTTCTTT. Translation gives CASSEPGQGANTEAFF. The whole variable domain, filled in from reference TRBV25-1 and TRBJ1-1, reads EADIYQTPRYLVIGTGKKITLECSQTMGHDKMYWYQQDPGMELHLIHYSYGVNSTEKGDLSSESTVSRIRTEHFPLTLESARPSHTSQYLCASSEPGQGANTEAFFGQGTRLTVV.

V usage is TRBV29-1 and J usage is TRBJ2-1; D gene uncertain. The CDR3 consists of 12 residues. Trimming left V 5 bases short and J 2 bases short, with 7 bases between. The germline CDR1 and CDR2 sequences are SQVTM and ANQGSEA. The DNA for the CDR3 is TGCAGCGTTATAATAGCCTACAATGAGCAGTTCTTC. Encoded protein: CSVIIAYNEQFF.

The sample holds one count of this clone. The chain carries TRBV6-5 and TRBJ1-2; no definite D call. Trimming shortened V by 4 bases and J by 3 bases, and 12 bases separated the two germline ends. The CDR3 consists of 14 residues. CDR1 and CDR2 (germline): MNHEY, SVGAGI. CDR3 in amino acids: CASSSNHGDYGYTF. The CDR3, as DNA: TGTGCCAGCAGTTCAAACCATGGTGACTATGGCTACACCTTC.

About this clone itself: One end of the junction is discordant with germline, which a read error may explain. The chain is built from TRBV9 and TRBJ1-2; 10 nucleotides agree with TRBD1. Looked up from germline, CDR1 is SGDLS and CDR2 is YYNGEE. The CDR3 runs 12 residues. The CDR3 is CMTGGPNYGYTF. The CDR3 DNA follows: TGCATGACAGGGGGCCCTAACTATGGCTACACCTTC.

This rearrangement joins TRBV5-4 to TRBJ1-2; 8 bases match TRBD1. After removal of 3 bases from V and 7 bases from J, the junction contained 5 bases not matched to a gene. Germline V gives CDR1 SGHNT, CDR2 YYREEE (reference sequence). This CDR3 has 13 residues. CDR3 residues: CASSSQGAGGYTF. The CDR3 DNA reads TGTGCCAGCAGCTCCCAGGGGGCGGGTGGCTACACCTTC.